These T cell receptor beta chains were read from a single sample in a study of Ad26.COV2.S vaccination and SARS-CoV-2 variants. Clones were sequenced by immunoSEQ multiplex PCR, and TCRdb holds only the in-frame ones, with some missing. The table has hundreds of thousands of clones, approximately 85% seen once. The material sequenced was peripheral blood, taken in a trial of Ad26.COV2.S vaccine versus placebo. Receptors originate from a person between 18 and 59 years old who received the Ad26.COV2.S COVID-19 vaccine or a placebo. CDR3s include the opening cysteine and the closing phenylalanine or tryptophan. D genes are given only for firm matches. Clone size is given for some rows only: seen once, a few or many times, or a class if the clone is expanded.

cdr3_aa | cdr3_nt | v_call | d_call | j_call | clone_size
CASSEDRGWYEQYF | TGTGCCAGCAGTGAGGACAGGGGGTGGTACGAGCAGTACTTC | TRBV2 | TRBD1 | TRBJ2-7 | .
CASSTGTGVYEQYF | TGCGCCAGCAGCACAGGGACAGGAGTGTACGAGCAGTACTTC | TRBV5-1 | TRBD1 | TRBJ2-7 | .
CASSEWSQLEALDYGYTF | TGTGCCAGCAGTGAGTGGTCACAATTGGAGGCGCTTGACTATGGCTACACCTTC | TRBV6-4 | . | TRBJ1-2 | .
CASSRKTGGHEQYF | TGTGCCAGCAGCCGTAAAACAGGGGGCCACGAGCAGTACTTC | TRBV6-5 | TRBD1 | TRBJ2-7 | .
CASSFHRRPSDTEAFF | TGTGCCAGCAGCTTTCATCGAAGGCCCTCTGACACTGAAGCTTTCTTT | TRBV7-9 | . | TRBJ1-1 | .
CASTINRDPNQPQHF | TGTGCCAGCACTATTAACCGGGACCCCAATCAGCCCCAGCATTTT | TRBV2 | . | TRBJ1-5 | .
CASSLDRSSYEQYF | TGTGCCAGCAGCCTGGACAGGAGTTCCTACGAGCAGTACTTC | TRBV7-9 | TRBD1 | TRBJ2-7 | .
CASSQDSNQPQHF | TGTGCCAGCAGCCAGGACAGCAATCAGCCCCAGCATTTT | TRBV5-4 | . | TRBJ1-5 | .
CASSLAGTSGTDTQYF | TGCGCCAGCAGCTTGGCCGGGACTAGCGGCACAGATACGCAGTATTTT | TRBV5-1 | TRBD2 | TRBJ2-3 | .
CASSGWGLAQETQYF | TGCGCCAGCAGCGGATGGGGACTAGCTCAAGAGACCCAGTACTTC | TRBV5-1 | TRBD2 | TRBJ2-5 | .
CASSLDREKNTEAFF | TGTGCCAGCAGCCTAGACAGGGAGAAGAACACTGAAGCTTTCTTT | TRBV7-9 | TRBD1 | TRBJ1-1 | .
CASSQTSGRAGDRYNEQFF | TGTGCCAGCAGCCAGACTAGCGGGAGGGCCGGAGACCGTTACAATGAGCAGTTCTTC | TRBV5-4 | TRBD2 | TRBJ2-1 | .
CASSQPSGARGANVLTF | TGTGCCAGCAGCCAACCCTCGGGGGCGCGAGGGGCCAACGTCCTGACTTTC | TRBV13 | . | TRBJ2-6 | .
CASSLQGGNEKLFF | TGCGCCAGCAGCTTACAGGGGGGGAATGAAAAACTGTTTTTT | TRBV5-1 | TRBD1 | TRBJ1-4 | few
CASQRGPELAAF | TGTGCCAGCCAACGAGGGCCAGAACTAGCGGCATTT | TRBV28 | TRBD2 | TRBJ2-3 | .
CASSLTGEYEQYF | TGCGCCAGCAGTCTTACCGGGGAGTACGAGCAGTACTTC | TRBV10-1 | . | TRBJ2-7 | once
CASSPRHQPQHF | TGTGCCAGCAGCCCCCGGCATCAGCCCCAGCATTTT | TRBV16 | . | TRBJ1-5 | .
CASSLFLGVAEAFF | TGTGCCAGCAGCTTATTTCTAGGGGTGGCTGAAGCTTTCTTT | TRBV7-9 | . | TRBJ1-1 | .
CASSSRQGRGNEQFF | TGTGCCAGTAGTAGCCGACAGGGAAGAGGAAATGAGCAGTTCTTC | TRBV19 | TRBD1 | TRBJ2-1 | .
CASSSERAGANVLTF | TGTGCCAGTAGTAGTGAACGGGCTGGGGCCAACGTCCTGACTTTC | TRBV19 | . | TRBJ2-6 | .
CASSPRQGRGETQYF | TGTGCCAGCTCACCTCGACAGGGGAGGGGAGAGACCCAGTACTTC | TRBV18 | . | TRBJ2-5 | .
CASSFDYTGGTEAFF | TGTGCCAGCAGCTTCGACTATACAGGGGGCACTGAAGCTTTCTTT | TRBV7-2 | TRBD1 | TRBJ1-1 | .
CASSKPGGNSNQPQHF | TGTGCCAGCAGCAAACCGGGGGGGAATAGCAATCAGCCCCAGCATTTT | TRBV21-1 | . | TRBJ1-5 | .
CASSQAVNYGYTF | TGTGCCAGCAGCCAGGCAGTTAACTATGGCTACACCTTC | TRBV14 | . | TRBJ1-2 | .
CASSIGRNNYGYTF | TGTGCCAGTAGTATTGGACGTAATAACTATGGCTACACCTTC | TRBV19 | . | TRBJ1-2 | .
CASSTNEGPGGSQSGNTIYF | TGTGCCAGCTCTACAAACGAAGGACCAGGGGGTTCACAATCTGGAAACACCATATATTTT | TRBV18 | TRBD1 | TRBJ1-3 | .
CASSLDIRSYNSPLHF | TGTGCCAGCAGCTTGGACATCCGATCCTATAATTCACCCCTCCACTTT | TRBV7-2 | . | TRBJ1-6 | .
CASSHRSGLQKSSYNSPLHF | TGTGCCAGCAGCCATAGGAGTGGTTTACAGAAAAGCTCCTATAATTCACCCCTCCACTTT | TRBV3-1/TRBV3-2 | . | TRBJ1-6 | .
CASSLGTGLFGDGYTF | TGTGCCAGCAGCTTGGGGACAGGGCTGTTTGGGGATGGCTACACCTTC | TRBV7-9 | TRBD1 | TRBJ1-2 | .
CASPSGNRAGSPLHF | TGTGCCAGTCCTTCAGGGAACAGGGCGGGTTCACCCCTCCACTTT | TRBV6-5 | . | TRBJ1-6 | few
CASSVRGGPGETQYF | TGTGCCAGTAGTGTCCGGGGAGGCCCAGGAGAGACCCAGTACTTC | TRBV19 | . | TRBJ2-5 | .
CATRPGRVDTQYF | TGTGCCACCAGACCGGGGAGGGTCGATACGCAGTATTTT | TRBV24-1 | TRBD2 | TRBJ2-3 | .
CASSPVGRDTQYF | TGTGCCAGCAGCCCCGTAGGGAGAGATACGCAGTATTTT | TRBV7-9 | . | TRBJ2-3 | .
CASSEDRGHYGYTF | TGTGCCAGCAGCGAGGACAGGGGGCACTATGGCTACACCTTC | TRBV2 | TRBD1 | TRBJ1-2 | .
CASSSDRRTGNTIYF | TGCGCCAGCAGCTCGGACAGGCGTACTGGAAACACCATATATTTT | TRBV5-1 | TRBD1 | TRBJ1-3 | .
CASCGTNDEQFF | TGTGCCAGCTGTGGGACTAACGATGAGCAGTTCTTC | TRBV11-2 | TRBD2 | TRBJ2-1 | .
CASSQEAASSYNSPLHF | TGCGCCAGCAGCCAAGAGGCGGCTAGCTCCTATAATTCACCCCTCCACTTT | TRBV4-1 | . | TRBJ1-6 | .
CASSPPYRRDPYNEQFF | TGTGCCAGCAGCCCCCCCTATCGGCGGGACCCCTACAATGAGCAGTTCTTC | TRBV7-9 | . | TRBJ2-1 | many
CASSRTGGIADTQYF | TGTGCCAGCAGCAGGACAGGGGGCATCGCAGATACGCAGTATTTT | TRBV6-2/TRBV6-3 | TRBD1 | TRBJ2-3 | .
CASTLAGKGDTQYF | TGTGCCAGTACCCTAGCGGGAAAGGGGGATACGCAGTATTTT | TRBV19 | TRBD2 | TRBJ2-3 | .
CASSQDRGQSIPFGYTF | TGCGCCAGCAGCCAAGATCGGGGACAGAGTATTCCTTTCGGCTACACCTTC | TRBV4-1 | TRBD1 | TRBJ1-2 | .
CASSPLAGAETQYF | TGCGCCAGCAGCCCCTTAGCGGGGGCAGAGACCCAGTACTTC | TRBV5-1 | TRBD2 | TRBJ2-5 | few
CAWSSGQGYEKLFF | TGTGCCTGGAGTTCGGGACAGGGATATGAAAAACTGTTTTTT | TRBV30 | TRBD1 | TRBJ1-4 | .
CASSQEISTYNEQFF | TGCGCCAGCAGCCAAGAAATTTCTACCTACAATGAGCAGTTCTTC | TRBV4-3 | . | TRBJ2-1 | .
CASMPGQRHTEAFF | TGTGCCAGTATGCCAGGACAGAGACACACTGAAGCTTTCTTT | TRBV19 | . | TRBJ1-1 | once
CATSDSHAGGLTETQYF | TGTGCCACCAGTGATTCCCATGCGGGGGGCCTAACGGAGACCCAGTACTTC | TRBV24-1 | TRBD2 | TRBJ2-5 | .
CASSWQGAYEQFF | TGTGCCAGCAGTTGGCAGGGGGCCTATGAGCAGTTCTTC | TRBV6-2/TRBV6-3 | TRBD1 | TRBJ2-1 | .
CASSLERGHLKGSGNQPQHF | TGTGCCAGCAGCTTAGAGAGGGGGCACCTCAAAGGCTCAGGCAATCAGCCCCAGCATTTT | TRBV11-3 | TRBD1 | TRBJ1-5 | .